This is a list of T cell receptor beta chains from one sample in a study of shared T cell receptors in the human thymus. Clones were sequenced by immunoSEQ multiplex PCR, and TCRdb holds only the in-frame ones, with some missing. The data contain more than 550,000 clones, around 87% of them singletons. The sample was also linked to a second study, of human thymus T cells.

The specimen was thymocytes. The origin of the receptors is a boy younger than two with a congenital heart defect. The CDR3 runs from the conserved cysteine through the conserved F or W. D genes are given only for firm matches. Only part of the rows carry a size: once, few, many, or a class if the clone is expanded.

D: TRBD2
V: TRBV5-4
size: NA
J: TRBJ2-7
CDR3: CASSTAGGPRNEQYF
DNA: TGTGCCAGCAGCACGGCGGGAGGGCCACGGAACGAGCAGTACTTC

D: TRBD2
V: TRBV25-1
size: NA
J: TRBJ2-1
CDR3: CASSGISGRRTPYNEQFF
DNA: TGTGCCAGCAGTGGGATTAGCGGGAGGCGTACCCCCTACAATGAGCAGTTCTTC

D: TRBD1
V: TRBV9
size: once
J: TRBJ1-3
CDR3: CASSPRQGDSGNTIYF
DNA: TGTGCCAGCAGCCCCCGACAGGGGGACTCTGGAAACACCATATATTTT

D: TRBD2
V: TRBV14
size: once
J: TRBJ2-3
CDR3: CASSPAEAGGPNTTDTQYF
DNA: TGTGCCAGCAGCCCCGCCGAGGCGGGGGGGCCTAATACCACAGATACGCAGTATTTT

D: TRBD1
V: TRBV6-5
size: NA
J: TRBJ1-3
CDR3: CASSYSGTGSGNTIYF
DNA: TGTGCCAGCAGTTACTCGGGGACAGGGTCTGGAAACACCATATATTTT

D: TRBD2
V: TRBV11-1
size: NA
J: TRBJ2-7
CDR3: CASSLPSGGHEQYF
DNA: TGTGCCAGCAGCTTACCTAGCGGGGGCCACGAGCAGTACTTC

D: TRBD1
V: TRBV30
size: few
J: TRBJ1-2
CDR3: CAWDGQGVNLDGYTF
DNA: TGTGCCTGGGACGGACAGGGTGTCAATTTGGATGGCTACACCTTC

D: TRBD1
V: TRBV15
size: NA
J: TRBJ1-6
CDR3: CATSRVKRDRNNSPLHF
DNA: TGTGCCACCAGCAGAGTCAAAAGGGACAGAAATAATTCACCCCTCCACTTT

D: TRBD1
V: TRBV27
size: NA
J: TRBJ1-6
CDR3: CASRRRNRTGESSYNSPLHF
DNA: TGTGCCAGCAGACGACGTAACCGGACAGGGGAGAGCTCCTATAATTCACCCCTCCACTTT

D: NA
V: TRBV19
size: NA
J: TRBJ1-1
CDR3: CASSIRGRPEAFF
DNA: TGTGCCAGTAGTATACGGGGTAGGCCTGAAGCTTTCTTT

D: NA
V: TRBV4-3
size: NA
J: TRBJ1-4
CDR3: CASSRSAGGREKLFF
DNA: TGCGCCAGCAGCCGATCCGCCGGGGGTCGGGAAAAACTGTTTTTT

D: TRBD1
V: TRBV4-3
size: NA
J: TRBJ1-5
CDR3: CASSQAGGRGPQHF
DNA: TGCGCCAGCAGCCAAGCAGGGGGTCGAGGGCCCCAGCATTTT

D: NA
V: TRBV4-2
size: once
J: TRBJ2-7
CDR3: CASSQGNRETSYEQYF
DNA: TGTGCCAGCAGCCAGGGGAACAGGGAAACCTCTTACGAGCAGTACTTC

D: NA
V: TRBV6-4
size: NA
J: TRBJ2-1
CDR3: CASSEGGRDSYNEQFF
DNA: TGTGCCAGCAGTGAAGGGGGACGGGACTCCTACAATGAGCAGTTCTTC

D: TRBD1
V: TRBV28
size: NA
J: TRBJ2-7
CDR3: CASSLPGTGERYEQYF
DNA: TGTGCCAGCAGTTTACCCGGGACAGGGGAAAGGTACGAGCAGTACTTC

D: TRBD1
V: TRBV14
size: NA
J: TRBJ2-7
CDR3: CASSPRDRAYEQYF
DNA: TGTGCCAGCAGCCCCCGAGACAGGGCGTACGAGCAGTACTTC

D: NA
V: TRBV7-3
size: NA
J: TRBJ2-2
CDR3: CASSLQAGNTGELFF
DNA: TGTGCCAGCAGCTTGCAGGCAGGGAACACCGGGGAGCTGTTTTTT

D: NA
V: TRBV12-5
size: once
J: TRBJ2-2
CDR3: CASGLVQRWEYAGELFF
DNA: TGTGCTAGTGGTTTGGTACAGAGGTGGGAGTATGCCGGGGAGCTGTTTTTT

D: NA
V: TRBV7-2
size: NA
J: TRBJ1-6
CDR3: CASSSRDTANSPLHF
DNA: TGTGCCAGCAGCTCCCGGGACACAGCTAATTCACCCCTCCACTTT

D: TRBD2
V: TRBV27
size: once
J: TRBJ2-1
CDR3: CASSLGLAGLNEQFF
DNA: TGTGCCAGCAGTCTCGGACTAGCGGGACTGAATGAGCAGTTCTTC

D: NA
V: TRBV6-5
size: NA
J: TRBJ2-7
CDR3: CASSYSYPGEYEQYF
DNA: TGTGCCAGCAGTTACTCTTATCCAGGGGAATACGAGCAGTACTTC

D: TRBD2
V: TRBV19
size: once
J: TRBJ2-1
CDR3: CASNNGTTYNEQFF
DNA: TGTGCCAGTAACAACGGGACTACATACAATGAGCAGTTCTTC

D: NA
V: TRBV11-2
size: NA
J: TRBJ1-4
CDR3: CASSSPAGPEKLFF
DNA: TGTGCCAGCAGCTCCCCGGCGGGACCCGAAAAACTGTTTTTT

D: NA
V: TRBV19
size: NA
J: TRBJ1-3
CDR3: CASSPAGTPSGNTIYF
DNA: TGTGCCAGTAGTCCCGCGGGTACCCCCTCTGGAAACACCATATATTTT

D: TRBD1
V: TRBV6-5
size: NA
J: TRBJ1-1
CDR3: CASSYPGQGEAFF
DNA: TGTGCCAGCAGTTACCCTGGACAGGGTGAAGCTTTCTTT

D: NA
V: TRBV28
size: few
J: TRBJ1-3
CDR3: CASSPPDRPSGNTIYF
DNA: TGTGCCAGCAGTCCCCCAGACAGACCCTCTGGAAACACCATATATTTT

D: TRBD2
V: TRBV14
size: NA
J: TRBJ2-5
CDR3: CASSPKPSGQETQYF
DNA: TGTGCCAGCAGCCCTAAACCTAGCGGCCAAGAGACCCAGTACTTC

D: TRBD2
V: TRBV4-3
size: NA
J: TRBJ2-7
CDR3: CASSVGEGYEQYF
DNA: TGCGCCAGCAGCGTTGGGGAGGGCTACGAGCAGTACTTC

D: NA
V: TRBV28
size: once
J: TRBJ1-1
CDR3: CASSKTGFAFF
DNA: TGTGCCAGCAGTAAAACAGGGTTCGCTTTCTTT

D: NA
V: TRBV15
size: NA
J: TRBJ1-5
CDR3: CATSRDRRSRYSNQPQHF
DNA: TGTGCCACCAGCAGAGATCGAAGGAGCAGATATAGCAATCAGCCCCAGCATTTT

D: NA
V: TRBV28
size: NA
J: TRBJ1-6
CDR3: CASSLNGPNSPLHF
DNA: TGTGCCAGCAGTTTAAACGGTCCTAATTCACCCCTCCACTTT

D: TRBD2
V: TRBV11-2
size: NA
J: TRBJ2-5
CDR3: CASSLLVASGKETQYF
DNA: TGTGCCAGCAGCTTACTCGTGGCTAGCGGGAAAGAGACCCAGTACTTC

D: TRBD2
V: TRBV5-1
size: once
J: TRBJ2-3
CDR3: CASEKKGLETDTQYF
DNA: TGCGCCAGCGAGAAAAAGGGACTAGAGACAGATACGCAGTATTTT

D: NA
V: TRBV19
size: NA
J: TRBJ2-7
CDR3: CASSLTGSEQYF
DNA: TGTGCCAGTAGTCTGACAGGATCCGAGCAGTACTTC

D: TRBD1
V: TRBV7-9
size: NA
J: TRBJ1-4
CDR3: CASSSQGVNEKLFF
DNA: TGTGCCAGCAGCTCACAGGGGGTTAATGAAAAACTGTTTTTT

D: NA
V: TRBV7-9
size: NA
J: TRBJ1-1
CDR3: CASSLYREAFF
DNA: TGTGCCAGCAGCTTATACAGGGAAGCTTTCTTT

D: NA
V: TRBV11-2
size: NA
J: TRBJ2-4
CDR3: CASSLAGGQGWNIQYF
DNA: TGTGCCAGCAGCTTAGCCGGGGGGCAGGGGTGGAACATTCAGTACTTC

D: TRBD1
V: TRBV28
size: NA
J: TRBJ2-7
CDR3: CASSLGGTGGREQYF
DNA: TGTGCCAGCAGTTTAGGGGGGACAGGGGGCAGGGAGCAGTACTTC

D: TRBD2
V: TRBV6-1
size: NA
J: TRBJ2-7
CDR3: CASSGTAGTSGGHDYEQYF
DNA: TGTGCCAGCAGTGGCACGGCAGGGACTAGCGGGGGGCACGACTACGAGCAGTACTTC

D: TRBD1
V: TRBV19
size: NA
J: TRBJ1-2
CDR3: CASRRTGAYGYTF
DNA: TGTGCCAGTAGGCGGACAGGGGCCTATGGCTACACCTTC

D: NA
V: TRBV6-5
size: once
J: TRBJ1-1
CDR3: CASSYSPPVPAGEAFF
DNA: TGTGCCAGCAGTTACTCTCCTCCCGTCCCGGCGGGTGAAGCTTTCTTT

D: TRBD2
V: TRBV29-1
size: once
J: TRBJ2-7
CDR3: CSVALAGGGHYEQYF
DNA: TGCAGCGTTGCCCTAGCGGGAGGGGGGCATTACGAGCAGTACTTC

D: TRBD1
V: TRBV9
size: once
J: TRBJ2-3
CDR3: CASSGRDRFTDTQYF
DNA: TGTGCCAGCAGCGGCCGGGACAGGTTCACAGATACGCAGTATTTT

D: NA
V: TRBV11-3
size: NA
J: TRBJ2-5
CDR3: CASSLDRKETQYF
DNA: TGTGCCAGCAGCTTAGACAGGAAAGAGACCCAGTACTTC

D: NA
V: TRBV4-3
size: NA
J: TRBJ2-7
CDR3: CASSQNPQGRTYEQYF
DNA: TGCGCCAGCAGCCAAAACCCACAGGGGAGGACCTACGAGCAGTACTTC

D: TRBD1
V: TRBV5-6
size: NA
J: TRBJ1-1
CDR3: CASSWRQGTSEAFF
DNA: TGTGCCAGCAGCTGGAGACAGGGAACCTCTGAAGCTTTCTTT